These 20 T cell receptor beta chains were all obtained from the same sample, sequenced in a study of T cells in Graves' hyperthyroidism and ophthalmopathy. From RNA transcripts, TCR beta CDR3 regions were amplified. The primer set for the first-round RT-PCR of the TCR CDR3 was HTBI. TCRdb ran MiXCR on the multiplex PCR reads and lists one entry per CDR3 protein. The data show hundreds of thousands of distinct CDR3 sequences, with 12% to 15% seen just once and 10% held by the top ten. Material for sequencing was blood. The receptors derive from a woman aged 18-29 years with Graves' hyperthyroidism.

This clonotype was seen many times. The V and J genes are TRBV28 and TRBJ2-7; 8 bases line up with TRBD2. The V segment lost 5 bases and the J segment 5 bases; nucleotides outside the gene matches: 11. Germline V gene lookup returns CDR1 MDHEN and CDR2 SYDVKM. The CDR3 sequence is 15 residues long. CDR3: CASSPPGGGVDEQYF. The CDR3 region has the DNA TGTGCCAGCAGTCCACCGGGGGGGGGGGTGGACGAGCAGTACTTC.

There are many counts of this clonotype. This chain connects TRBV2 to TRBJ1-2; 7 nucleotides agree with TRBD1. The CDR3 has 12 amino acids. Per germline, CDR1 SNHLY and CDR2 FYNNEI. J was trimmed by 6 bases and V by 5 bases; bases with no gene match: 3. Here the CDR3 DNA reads TGTGCCAGCAGTCTACAGGGGAATGGCTACACCTTC. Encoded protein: CASSLQGNGYTF.

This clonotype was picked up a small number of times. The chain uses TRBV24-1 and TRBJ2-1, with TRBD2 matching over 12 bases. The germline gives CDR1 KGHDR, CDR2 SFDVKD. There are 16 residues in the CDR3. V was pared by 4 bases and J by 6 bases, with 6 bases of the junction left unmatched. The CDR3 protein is CATSDRTSGVFNEQFF. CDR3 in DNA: TGTGCCACCAGTGACCGGACTAGCGGGGTCTTCAATGAGCAGTTCTTC.

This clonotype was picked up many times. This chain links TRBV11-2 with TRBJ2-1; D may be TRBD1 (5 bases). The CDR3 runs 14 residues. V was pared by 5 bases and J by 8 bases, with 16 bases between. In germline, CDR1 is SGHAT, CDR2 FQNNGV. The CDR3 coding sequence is TGTGCCAGCAGCCGACCAGGGTCCACGGATGAGCAGTTCTTC. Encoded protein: CASSRPGSTDEQFF.

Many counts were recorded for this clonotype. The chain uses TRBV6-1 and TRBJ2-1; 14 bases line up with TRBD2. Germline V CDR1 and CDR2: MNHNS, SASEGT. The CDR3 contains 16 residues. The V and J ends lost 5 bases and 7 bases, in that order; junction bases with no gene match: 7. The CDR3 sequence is CASSFSGTSGSNEQFF. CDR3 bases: TGTGCCAGCAGTTTCTCCGGGACTAGCGGGAGTAATGAGCAGTTCTTC.

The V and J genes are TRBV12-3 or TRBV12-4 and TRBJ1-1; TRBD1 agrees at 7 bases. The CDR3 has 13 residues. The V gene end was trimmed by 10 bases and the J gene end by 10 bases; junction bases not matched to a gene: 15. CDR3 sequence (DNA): TGTGCCATCAAGATAGAGGGCACAGGGGTAGCTTTCTTT. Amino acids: CAIKIEGTGVAFF.

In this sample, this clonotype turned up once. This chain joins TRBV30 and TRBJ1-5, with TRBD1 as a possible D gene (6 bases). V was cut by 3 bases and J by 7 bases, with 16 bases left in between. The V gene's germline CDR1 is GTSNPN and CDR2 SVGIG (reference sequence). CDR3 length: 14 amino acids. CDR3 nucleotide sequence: TGTGCCTGGAGCGGGGTACAGGGAGGCCAGCCCCAGCATTTT. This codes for CAWSGVQGGQPQHF.

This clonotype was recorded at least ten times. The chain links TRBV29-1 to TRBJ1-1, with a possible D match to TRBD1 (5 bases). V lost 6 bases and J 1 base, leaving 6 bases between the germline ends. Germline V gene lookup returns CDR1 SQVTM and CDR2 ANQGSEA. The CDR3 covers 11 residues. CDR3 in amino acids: CSVQENTEAFF. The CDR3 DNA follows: TGCAGCGTACAGGAGAACACTGAAGCTTTCTTT.

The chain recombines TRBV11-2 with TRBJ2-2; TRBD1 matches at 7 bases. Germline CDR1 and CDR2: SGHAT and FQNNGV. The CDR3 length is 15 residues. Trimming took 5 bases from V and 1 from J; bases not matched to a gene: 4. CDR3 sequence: CASSKRQGNTGELFF. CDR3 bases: TGTGCCAGCAGCAAGCGACAGGGGAACACCGGGGAGCTGTTTTTT.

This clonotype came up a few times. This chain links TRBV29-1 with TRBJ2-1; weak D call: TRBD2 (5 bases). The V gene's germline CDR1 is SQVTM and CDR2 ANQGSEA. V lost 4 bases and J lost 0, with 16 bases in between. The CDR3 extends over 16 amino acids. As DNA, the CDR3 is TGCAGCGTTGTCCATCCGGGAATCCTCTCCTACAATGAGCAGTTCTTC. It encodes CSVVHPGILSYNEQFF.

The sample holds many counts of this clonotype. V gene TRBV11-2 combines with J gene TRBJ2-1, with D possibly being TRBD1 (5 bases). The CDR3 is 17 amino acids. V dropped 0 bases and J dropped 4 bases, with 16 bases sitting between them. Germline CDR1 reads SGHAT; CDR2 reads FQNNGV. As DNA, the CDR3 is TGTGCCAGCAGCTTAGATGGGGCAGGGTTCTATTACAATGAGCAGTTCTTC. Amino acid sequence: CASSLDGAGFYYNEQFF.

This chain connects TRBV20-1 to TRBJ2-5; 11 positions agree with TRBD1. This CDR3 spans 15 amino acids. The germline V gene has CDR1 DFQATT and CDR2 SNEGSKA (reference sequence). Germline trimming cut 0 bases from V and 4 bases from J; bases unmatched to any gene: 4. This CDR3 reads CSARDPGTGGETQYF. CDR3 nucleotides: TGCAGTGCTAGAGATCCCGGGACAGGGGGAGAGACCCAGTACTTC.

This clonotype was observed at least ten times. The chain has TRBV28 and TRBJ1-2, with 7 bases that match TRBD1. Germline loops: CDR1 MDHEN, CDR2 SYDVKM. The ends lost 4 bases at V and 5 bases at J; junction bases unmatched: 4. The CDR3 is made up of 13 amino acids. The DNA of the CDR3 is TGTGCCAGCAGTTCGGGACAGCGTTATGGCTACACCTTC. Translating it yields CASSSGQRYGYTF.

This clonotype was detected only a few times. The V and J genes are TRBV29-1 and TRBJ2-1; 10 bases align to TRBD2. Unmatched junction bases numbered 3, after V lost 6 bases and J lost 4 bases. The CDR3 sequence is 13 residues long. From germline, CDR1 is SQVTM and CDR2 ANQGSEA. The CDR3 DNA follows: TGCAGCGTCGGACTAGCGGAATACAATGAGCAGTTCTTC. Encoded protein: CSVGLAEYNEQFF.

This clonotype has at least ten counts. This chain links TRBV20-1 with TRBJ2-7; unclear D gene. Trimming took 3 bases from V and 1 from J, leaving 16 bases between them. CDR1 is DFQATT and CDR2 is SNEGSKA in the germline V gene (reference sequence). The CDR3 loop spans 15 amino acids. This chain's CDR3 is CSASRRVVTSYEQYF. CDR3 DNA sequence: TGCAGTGCTAGTAGGAGAGTCGTTACATCCTACGAGCAGTACTTC.

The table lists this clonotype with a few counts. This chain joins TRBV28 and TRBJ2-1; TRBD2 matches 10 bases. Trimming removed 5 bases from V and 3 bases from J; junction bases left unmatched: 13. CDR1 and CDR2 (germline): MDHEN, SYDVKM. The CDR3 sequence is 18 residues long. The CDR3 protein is CASSTPLAGARIYNEQFF. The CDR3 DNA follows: TGTGCCAGCAGTACGCCCCTAGCGGGAGCCAGGATCTACAATGAGCAGTTCTTC. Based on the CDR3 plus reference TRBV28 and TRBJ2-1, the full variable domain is DVKVTQSSRYLVKRTGEKVFLECVQDMDHENMFWYRQDPGLGLRLIYFSYDVKMKEKGDIPEGYSVSREKKERFSLILESASTNQTSMYLCASSTPLAGARIYNEQFFGPGTRLTVL.

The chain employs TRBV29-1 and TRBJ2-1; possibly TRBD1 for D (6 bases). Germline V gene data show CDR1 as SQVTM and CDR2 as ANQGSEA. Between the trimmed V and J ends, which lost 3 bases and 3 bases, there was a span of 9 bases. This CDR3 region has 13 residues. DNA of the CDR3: TGCAGCGTTGAGGACAGATACTACAATGAGCAGTTCTTC. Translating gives CSVEDRYYNEQFF.

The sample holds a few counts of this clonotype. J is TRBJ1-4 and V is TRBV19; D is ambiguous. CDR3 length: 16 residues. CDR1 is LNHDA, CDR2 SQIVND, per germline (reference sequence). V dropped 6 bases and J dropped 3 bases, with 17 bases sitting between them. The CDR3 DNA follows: TGTGCCAGTAGGTTACAAGCGGTGCCCTCTAATGAAAAACTGTTTTTT. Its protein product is CASRLQAVPSNEKLFF.

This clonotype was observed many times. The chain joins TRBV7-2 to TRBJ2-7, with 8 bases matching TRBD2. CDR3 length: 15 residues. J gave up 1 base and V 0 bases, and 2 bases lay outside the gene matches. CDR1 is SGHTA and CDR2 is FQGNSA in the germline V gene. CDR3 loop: CASSLASGVSYEQYF. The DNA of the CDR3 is TGTGCCAGCAGCTTAGCTAGCGGGGTTTCCTACGAGCAGTACTTC.

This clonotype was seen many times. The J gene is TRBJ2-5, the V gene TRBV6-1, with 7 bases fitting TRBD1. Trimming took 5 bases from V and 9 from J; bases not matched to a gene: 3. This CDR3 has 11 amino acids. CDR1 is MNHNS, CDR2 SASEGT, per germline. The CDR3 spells CASSSGQAQYF. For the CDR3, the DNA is TGTGCCAGCAGTTCAGGACAGGCCCAGTACTTC.